The present entry profiles one T cell receptor beta chain with its context. The data belong to a study of OX40 agonist ivuxolimab in advanced cancers. Germline values: CDR1 SGHRS, CDR2 YFSETQ. CDR3 length: 14 residues. V was cut by 3 bases and J by 2 bases, with 9 bases left in between. Clones were read by immunoSEQ multiplex PCR, and TCRdb kept only the in-frame ones, dropping some. This sample has 60,000 or so clones; about 86% occur once, and the top ten carry 0.8% to 1%. This TCR derives from an adult with an advanced solid tumor such as melanoma, head and neck, liver or kidney cancer. This sequence joins TRBV5-1 and TRBJ2-1; possibly TRBD1 for D (5 bases). The input for sequencing was CD4+ or CD8+ T cells sorted from blood, taken in a trial of the OX40 agonist ivuxolimab. The CDR3 loop is CASSSTAAYNEQFF. The CDR3 DNA follows: TGCGCCAGCAGCTCGACAGCTGCCTACAATGAGCAGTTCTTC.